Each of the 27 T cell receptor beta chains below was sequenced from the same sample in a study of blood T cell repertoires in COVID-19. Sequencing was performed with immunoSEQ multiplex PCR; in TCRdb, only in-frame clones are kept and a portion is missing. The profile shows under 200,000 clones, around four fifths of them singletons. Sequencing was carried out using peripheral blood. The receptors stem from a woman aged 40 to 49 with acute or convalescent COVID-19.

The rearrangement links TRBV4-2 to TRBJ2-7, with 7 positions matching TRBD1. Per germline, CDR1 LGHNA and CDR2 YNFKEQ. Trimming at V came to 2 bases and at J to 0 bases, leaving 4 bases not matched to a gene. CDR3 size: 15 residues. In DNA, the CDR3 is TGTGCCAGCAGCCAAACTGGGACAGTCTCCTACGAGCAGTACTTC. This gives the protein CASSQTGTVSYEQYF.

The chain has TRBV7-8 and TRBJ2-6, with 9 bases fitting TRBD1. J was trimmed by 7 bases and V by 4 bases; bases with no gene match: 11. This CDR3 is built from 17 residues. Germline lookup yields CDR1 SGHVS and CDR2 FQNEAQ. CDR3 region: CASSYNRGPFDANVLTF. The CDR3 nucleotides read TGTGCCAGCAGCTATAACAGGGGGCCCTTCGACGCCAACGTCCTGACTTTC.

The chain is built from TRBV5-1 and TRBJ1-2; 9 nucleotides align to TRBD1. The V gene end was trimmed by 0 bases and the J gene end by 8 bases; junction bases not matched to a gene: 5. Per germline, CDR1 SGHRS and CDR2 YFSETQ. The CDR3 is 14 residues long. CDR3 protein: CASSLAGQGSGYTF. CDR3 DNA: TGCGCCAGCAGCTTGGCGGGACAGGGTAGCGGCTACACCTTC.

This chain links TRBV27 with TRBJ2-5; 10 bases are a match to TRBD2. This CDR3 is built from 14 residues. In germline, CDR1 is MNHEY, CDR2 SMNVEV (reference sequence). With V trimmed by 5 bases and J by 4 bases, 4 bases remained unmatched. As DNA, the CDR3 is TGTGCCAGCAGTCCGGGACTAGCGTTAGAGACCCAGTACTTC. It yields the protein CASSPGLALETQYF.

The V gene is TRBV6-5, the J gene TRBJ1-6; D ambiguous. V was trimmed by 2 bases and J by 0 bases, leaving 8 bases between them. CDR1 MNHEY and CDR2 SVGAGI come from the germline V gene. This CDR3 comprises 16 residues. The CDR3 bases are TGTGCCAGCAGTTACAAGCCGAGCTCCTATAATTCACCCCTCCACTTT. Its translation: CASSYKPSSYNSPLHF.

V is TRBV7-9 and J is TRBJ1-4; D unclear. Per the germline V gene, CDR1 is SEHNR and CDR2 is FQNEAQ (reference sequence). The CDR3 has 16 amino acids. The ends were cut back, 4 bases at V and 11 bases at J, with 23 bases in the middle. CDR3 amino acids: CASSSDLLGLLGKLFF. CDR3 DNA: TGTGCCAGCAGCTCAGATTTGTTGGGCCTGCTCGGTAAACTGTTTTTT.

The chain joins TRBV28 to TRBJ2-3; 7 positions agree with TRBD2. The J segment lost 11 bases and the V segment lost 4 bases, leaving 15 bases of the junction unmatched. The length of the CDR3 is 15 residues. Looked up from germline, CDR1 is MDHEN and CDR2 is SYDVKM. This CDR3 is CASSSLSGSAGRQYF. CDR3 in DNA: TGTGCCAGCAGTTCTCTTAGCGGGTCCGCGGGCCGGCAGTATTTT.

The chain is built from TRBV5-1 and TRBJ1-5; no definite D call. V lost 4 bases, J lost 7 bases, and 12 bases lay in between. The CDR3 consists of 13 residues. The germline V gene has CDR1 SGHRS and CDR2 YFSETQ. The CDR3 DNA is TGCGCCAGCAGCGCGGGCGACCAGCAGCCCCAGCATTTT. Protein sequence: CASSAGDQQPQHF.

This chain connects TRBV3-1 (or the pseudogene TRBV3-2) to TRBJ2-7; TRBD2 aligns across 13 bases. CDR1 and CDR2 (germline): LGHDT, YNNKEL (reference sequence). The V gene end was trimmed by 1 base and the J gene end by 2 bases; junction bases not matched to a gene: 2. The CDR3 has 16 amino acids. The CDR3 here is CASSQGLAGGPYEQYF. The CDR3, as DNA: TGTGCCAGCAGCCAAGGACTAGCGGGAGGCCCCTACGAGCAGTACTTC.

V is TRBV27 and J is TRBJ2-3; tentative D call: TRBD2 (5 bases). Germline V gene data show CDR1 as MNHEY and CDR2 as SMNVEV (reference sequence). The V end was cut by 5 bases, the J end by 6 bases, with 21 bases between. The CDR3 length is 16 residues. The DNA for the CDR3 is TGTGCCAGCAGTCGGTGGGAGTACCCCGCTTGGGATACGCAGTATTTT. Translating gives CASSRWEYPAWDTQYF.

The chain links TRBV6-2 or TRBV6-3 to TRBJ1-5; D is unresolved. Germline lookup yields CDR1 MNHEY and CDR2 SVGEGT. The CDR3 is 14 residues long. Deletions cut 2 bases from V and 6 bases from J, with 11 bases between. The DNA of the CDR3 is TGTGCCAGCAGTTACGAGGGATTTGGTCAGCCCCAGCATTTT. It codes for CASSYEGFGQPQHF.

This clone was counted once. The rearrangement links TRBV5-1 to TRBJ1-1; D unresolved. The CDR3 spans 13 residues. Per the germline V gene, CDR1 is SGHRS and CDR2 is YFSETQ. The V end lost 0 bases, the J end lost 5 bases, and 8 bases lay between the germline ends. The CDR3: CASSLGAQTEAFF. For the CDR3, the DNA is TGCGCCAGCAGCTTGGGGGCGCAGACTGAAGCTTTCTTT. Full variable domain (missing parts from reference TRBV5-1 and TRBJ1-1): KAGVTQTPRYLIKTRGQQVTLSCSPISGHRSVSWYQQTPGQGLQFLFEYFSETQRNKGNFPGRFSGRQFSNSRSEMNVSTLELGDSALYLCASSLGAQTEAFFGQGTRLTVV.

This sequence joins TRBV11-1 and TRBJ2-1; TRBD2 is a possible D gene (6 bases). Trimming left V 5 bases short and J 5 bases short, with 10 bases between. There are 13 residues in the CDR3. The germline V gene has CDR1 SGHAT and CDR2 FQDESV (reference sequence). As DNA, the CDR3 is TGTGCCAGCAGCCTAGAGCGGGACAATGAGCAGTTCTTC. Translating it yields CASSLERDNEQFF. Supplemented by reference TRBV11-1 and TRBJ2-1, the full variable domain reads EAEVAQSPRYKITEKSQAVAFWCDPISGHATLYWYRQILGQGPELLVQFQDESVVDDSQLPKDRFSAERLKGVDSTLKIQPAELGDSAMYLCASSLERDNEQFFGPGTRLTVL.

The DNA for the CDR3 is TGTGCCAGCAGTTACTCTAGCGGGAGTTACGAGCAGTACTTC. It specifies CASSYSSGSYEQYF. The rearrangement uses TRBV6-5 and TRBJ2-7, with 9 bases aligning to TRBD2. Germline CDR1 MNHEY, CDR2 SVGAGI. This CDR3 comprises 14 residues. V shed 0 bases and J 4 bases; nucleotides not matched to a gene: 1.

J is TRBJ2-1 and V is TRBV27; 9 bases agree with TRBD2. The germline V gene has CDR1 MNHEY and CDR2 SMNVEV (reference sequence). Trimming removed 2 bases from V and 9 bases from J; junction bases left unmatched: 8. This CDR3 has 15 amino acids. CDR3 loop: CASSLNSAGGGEQFF. In nucleotides, the CDR3 is TGTGCCAGCAGTTTAAACTCAGCGGGAGGCGGTGAGCAGTTCTTC.

This chain joins TRBV7-9 and TRBJ1-1; 7 bases line up with TRBD1. Germline values: CDR1 SEHNR, CDR2 FQNEAQ (reference sequence). Trimming took 1 base from V and 8 from J; bases not matched to a gene: 10. The CDR3 is 15 amino acids. As DNA, the CDR3 is TGTGCCAGCAGCTTAGGACGTGCGATGACAGGGGAAGCTTTCTTT. The encoded protein is CASSLGRAMTGEAFF.

In this sample, this clone turned up a few times. The V gene is TRBV2, the J gene TRBJ1-6; 7 positions agree with TRBD1. The CDR3 is 14 amino acids. Germline V gene sequence: CDR1 SNHLY, CDR2 FYNNEI. The junction had 4 bases not matched to a gene; V was cut back by 4 bases and J by 7 bases. CDR3 DNA sequence: TGTGCCAGCAGTGGGGGACAGCCAAATTCACCCCTCCACTTT. This translates into CASSGGQPNSPLHF.

This sequence joins TRBV5-5 and TRBJ1-2, with 7 nucleotides matching TRBD1. This CDR3 is 16 amino acids long. V dropped 4 bases and J dropped 2; count of bases not matched to a gene: 11. Germline CDR1 and CDR2: SGHKS and YYEKEE (reference sequence). CDR3 loop: CASSIGQAGGNYGYTF. CDR3 in DNA: TGTGCCAGCAGCATAGGACAGGCTGGGGGAAACTATGGCTACACCTTC.

This clone has a handful of counts. CDR3 nucleotide sequence: TGCGCCAGCAGCCAACCTGCGCGCGGGACGGGGTACAGCTCTGGAAACACCATATATTTT. Its protein is CASSQPARGTGYSSGNTIYF. The chain joins TRBV4-1 to TRBJ1-3; possibly TRBD1 for D (5 bases). V shed 2 bases and J shed 0 bases, with 23 bases lying between them. This CDR3 is built from 20 residues. Per the germline V gene, CDR1 is MGHRA and CDR2 is YSYEKL.

The chain uses TRBV3-1 (or the pseudogene TRBV3-2) and TRBJ1-2; 9 positions agree with TRBD1. This CDR3 is 15 amino acids long. Germline CDR1 reads LGHDT; CDR2 reads YNNKEL (reference sequence). V trimming: 5 bases; J trimming: 8 bases; junction bases outside the gene matches: 12. In nucleotides, the CDR3 is TGTGCCAGCAGCACTCCTCTACAGGGGGCTGGGGGCTACACCTTC. Encoded protein: CASSTPLQGAGGYTF.

The chain links TRBV1 to TRBJ2-1; the table's D call of TRBD2 was not tested on the DNA. TRBV1 is shown as a pseudogene. The CDR3 is 14 residues long. This CDR3 is CTSRRKREGNEQFF. The CDR3 DNA follows: TGCACCAGCAGACGGAAGCGGGAGGGTAATGAGCAGTTCTTC.

The rearrangement uses TRBV27 and TRBJ1-1, with 8 bases matching TRBD1. From germline, CDR1 is MNHEY and CDR2 SMNVEV (reference sequence). Unmatched junction bases numbered 17, after V lost 5 bases and J lost 0 bases. This CDR3 is 19 amino acids long. In DNA, the CDR3 is TGTGCCAGCAGTCCCATCCTCTTCAGGGGGCAAGTGATGAACACTGAAGCTTTCTTT. It is translated as CASSPILFRGQVMNTEAFF.

The chain has TRBV13 and TRBJ2-1; TRBD1 agrees at 8 bases. V dropped 4 bases and J dropped 8; count of bases not matched to a gene: 10. The CDR3 length is 15 residues. Germline CDR1 and CDR2: PRHDT and FYEKMQ (reference sequence). The CDR3 loop is CASSSLGTGFDEQFF. CDR3 DNA: TGTGCCAGCAGCTCGCTCGGGACAGGATTCGATGAGCAGTTCTTC.

The V call is TRBV3-1 (or the pseudogene TRBV3-2), the J call TRBJ2-1; D perhaps matches TRBD2 (5 bases). This CDR3 has 14 residues. Trimming took off 3 bases at V and 8 bases at J, with 14 bases between the two ends. Germline lookup yields CDR1 LGHDT and CDR2 YNNKEL (reference sequence). This CDR3 reads CASSHLDGRDEQFF. CDR3 bases: TGTGCCAGCAGCCACCTGGACGGGCGGGATGAGCAGTTCTTC.

The V call is TRBV28, the J call TRBJ2-7, with D possibly matching TRBD2 (5 bases). The V and J ends lost 3 bases and 2 bases respectively, with 11 bases between them. This CDR3 comprises 14 residues. From germline, CDR1 is MDHEN and CDR2 SYDVKM. CDR3 loop: CASSFGGMAYEQYF. In DNA form, the CDR3 reads TGTGCCAGCAGTTTCGGAGGTATGGCCTACGAGCAGTACTTC.

The chain is built from TRBV21-1 and TRBJ1-1. TRBV21-1 is deemed a pseudogene. The CDR3 totals 14 residues. The CDR3 reads CASSANRGSTEAFF. The CDR3 DNA reads TGTGCCAGCAGCGCCAACCGGGGGAGCACTGAAGCTTTCTTT.

The count of this clone is one. The chain couples TRBV2 to TRBJ1-3, with TRBD1 as a possible D gene (5 bases). Germline assignment: CDR1 SNHLY and CDR2 FYNNEI. V was pared by 4 bases and J by 4 bases, with 14 bases between. This CDR3 spans 15 amino acids. The CDR3 DNA reads TGTGCCAGCAGTGCAAGAGGGACTGGAGGAAACACCATATATTTT. It yields the protein CASSARGTGGNTIYF.